The T cell receptor (beta chain) under discussion was sequenced for a study of cytomegalovirus exposure and HLA in healthy donors. Notes on the study in general: In vitro checks showed that three CMV-associated chains really do target CMV antigens. The classifier was said to identify cytomegalovirus status with high specificity and sensitivity. A later analysis found TCR association rates differed by HLA locus, highest for DRB1 and lowest for HLA-C.

This clone has a single count. Its antigen is not known. This CDR3 is built from 19 residues. J was trimmed by 2 bases and V by 5 bases; bases with no gene match: 15. Germline assignment: CDR1 MDHEN and CDR2 SYDVKM. Primers: 60 Vbeta forward and 13 Jbeta reverse. In the original workflow: Later analysis identified roughly 84 million unique TCR beta chains, about 10 million shared. Some clones are missing from TCRdb's copy, which holds only in-frame ones; the method was immunoSEQ multiplex PCR. V and J calls and clone size follow that table, whereas D and trimming were derived from the DNA. The sample has some 160,000 clones; 60% to 80% are singletons.

Sequences were obtained from PBMCs. V and J are TRBV28 and TRBJ2-3, with 11 bases aligning to TRBD2. This receptor was taken from a male donor in good health and CMV-seronegative. The CDR3 DNA reads as TGTGCCAGCAGTCCGACTAGCGGGAACACTCTTAGAGACACAGATACGCAGTATTTT. Protein: CASSPTSGNTLRDTDTQYF.